The 20 T cell receptor beta chains below were found in one sample sequenced in a study of control samples from healthy donors and cancer patients. Using immunoSEQ multiplex PCR, the repertoire was profiled, and TCRdb retains in-frame clones only, with some absent. The repertoire holds some 130,000 clones, with 80% to 95% as singletons. The sequenced sample consisted of blood. The receptors shown here come from a man aged 40-49 years in good health.

The chain uses TRBV28 and TRBJ2-1; a weak D match, TRBD2 (7 bases). The CDR3 totals 18 residues. Trimming stripped 10 bases from V and 0 bases from J, with 25 bases between. CDR1 is MDHEN, CDR2 SYDVKM, per germline. The CDR3 region is CATYYGRFGGPSYNEQFF. The CDR3 bases are TGTGCCACCTATTATGGTCGTTTCGGGGGGCCCTCCTACAATGAGCAGTTCTTC.

The genes are TRBV5-4 and TRBJ1-5, with TRBD1 as a possible D gene (5 bases). Germline V gene data show CDR1 as SGHNT and CDR2 as YYREEE (reference sequence). Trimming removed 0 bases from V and 5 bases from J, with 9 bases in between. The CDR3 sequence is 14 residues long. The CDR3 spells CASSLGGADQPQHF. The DNA of the CDR3 is TGTGCCAGCAGCTTGGGAGGGGCGGATCAGCCCCAGCATTTT.

This rearrangement joins TRBV6-5 to TRBJ1-3; D gene ambiguous. There are 15 residues in the CDR3. Germline V gene sequence: CDR1 MNHEY, CDR2 SVGAGI. V lost 6 bases and J 0 bases, leaving 12 bases between the germline ends. The CDR3 nucleotides are TGTGCCAGCAGCCGAGGTAGGAGCTCTGGAAACACCATATATTTT. Translating gives CASSRGRSSGNTIYF.

The genes are TRBV7-9 and TRBJ1-6, with a weak D call TRBD1 (5 bases). Germline CDR1 is SEHNR and CDR2 is FQNEAQ (reference sequence). V lost 3 bases and J 7 bases, leaving 7 bases between the germline ends. This CDR3 has 13 residues. The DNA for the CDR3 is TGTGCCAGCAGCTTGGAGGGGAATTCACCCCTCCACTTT. Its protein product is CASSLEGNSPLHF.

J is TRBJ2-5 and V is TRBV18; tentatively, D is TRBD1 (7 bases). The germline V gene has CDR1 KGHSH and CDR2 LQKENI. The CDR3 consists of 14 residues. The V end was cut by 8 bases, the J end by 9 bases, with 22 bases between. Here the CDR3 reads CASGAGQLGSAQYF. DNA for the CDR3: TGTGCCAGCGGCGCGGGACAGCTTGGGTCCGCCCAGTACTTC. The whole variable domain, filled in from reference TRBV18 and TRBJ2-5, reads NAGVMQNPRHLVRRRGQEARLRCSPMKGHSHVYWYRQLPEEGLKFMVYLQKENIIDESGMPKERFSAEFPKEGPSILRIQQVVRGDSAAYFCASGAGQLGSAQYFGPGTRLLVL.

This clone was seen a single time. The V and J genes are TRBV11-1 and TRBJ2-5; D might be TRBD2 (6 bases). There are 13 residues in the CDR3. Trimming took 5 bases from V and 3 from J, leaving 10 bases between them. From germline, CDR1 is SGHAT and CDR2 FQDESV (reference sequence). The CDR3 here is CASSPGLKETQYF. As DNA, the CDR3 is TGTGCCAGCAGCCCGGGACTGAAAGAGACCCAGTACTTC. Full variable domain (missing parts from reference TRBV11-1 and TRBJ2-5): EAEVAQSPRYKITEKSQAVAFWCDPISGHATLYWYRQILGQGPELLVQFQDESVVDDSQLPKDRFSAERLKGVDSTLKIQPAELGDSAMYLCASSPGLKETQYFGPGTRLLVL.

This clone was seen a single time. V is TRBV27 and J is TRBJ1-6; D gene uncertain. Trimming stripped 5 bases from V and 9 bases from J, with 11 bases between. Per germline, CDR1 MNHEY and CDR2 SMNVEV (reference sequence). This CDR3 is built from 13 residues. In DNA form, the CDR3 reads TGTGCCAGCAGTACTATCTGGCGTTCACCCCTCCACTTT. It codes for CASSTIWRSPLHF.

This sequence joins TRBV5-6 and TRBJ2-7; the D gene is possibly TRBD1 (5 bases). Germline V gene data show CDR1 as SGHDT and CDR2 as YYEEEE. The length of the CDR3 is 12 residues. The germline V and J ends were trimmed by 0 bases and 7 bases, with 8 bases remaining between them. The CDR3 sequence is CASSLVGREQYF. In DNA form, the CDR3 reads TGTGCCAGCAGCTTGGTGGGGCGGGAGCAGTACTTC.

The rearrangement links TRBV19 to TRBJ2-1; D may be TRBD1 or TRBD2 (6 bases each). The CDR3 runs to 13 residues. Germline CDR1 reads LNHDA; CDR2 reads SQIVND (reference sequence). V lost 8 bases and J lost 6, with 14 bases in between. CDR3 sequence reads: CASRAEGVNEQFF. The CDR3 DNA follows: TGTGCCAGTCGTGCGGAGGGGGTCAATGAGCAGTTCTTC.

This clone was detected once. The V call is TRBV5-4, the J call TRBJ1-2, with 8 bases fitting TRBD1. Germline CDR1 SGHNT, CDR2 YYREEE (reference sequence). The CDR3 totals 14 residues. V lost 0 bases and J lost 7; bases outside the gene matches: 5. The CDR3 protein is CASSLDRQGAGYTF. The CDR3 DNA reads TGTGCCAGCAGCTTGGATAGGCAGGGGGCTGGCTACACCTTC. The variable domain in full, completed from reference TRBV5-4 and TRBJ1-2, reads ETGVTQSPTHLIKTRGQQVTLRCSSQSGHNTVSWYQQALGQGPQFIFQYYREEENGRGNFPPRFSGLQFPNYSSELNVNALELDDSALYLCASSLDRQGAGYTFGSGTRLTVV.

V usage is TRBV6-6 and J usage is TRBJ1-5; D is possibly TRBD1 (6 bases). Per the germline V gene, CDR1 is MNHNY and CDR2 is SVGAGI (reference sequence). V gave up 3 bases and J gave up 6 bases, with 15 bases separating them. This CDR3 is 15 amino acids long. CDR3 loop: CASSYGTGISQPQHF. CDR3 nucleotides: TGTGCCAGCAGTTATGGTACAGGGATAAGTCAGCCCCAGCATTTT.

The chain links TRBV19 to TRBJ1-1; the match to TRBD1 covers 11 bases. With 5 bases clipped from V and 0 bases from J, the junction kept 11 bases outside the gene matches. The CDR3 is 18 amino acids. The germline V gene has CDR1 LNHDA and CDR2 SQIVND (reference sequence). This chain's CDR3 is CASSSRTGGPEMNTEAFF. Written as DNA, the CDR3 is TGTGCCAGTAGTTCCCGGACAGGGGGCCCTGAAATGAACACTGAAGCTTTCTTT.

The chain carries TRBV6-5 and TRBJ1-1; the D gene is possibly TRBD1 (6 bases). Trimming took off 5 bases at V and 4 bases at J, with 17 bases between the two ends. The CDR3 runs 15 residues. The V gene's germline CDR1 is MNHEY and CDR2 SVGAGI. The DNA for the CDR3 is TGTGCCAGCAGTCCAGACAGGAGCGAGGGCACTGAAGCTTTCTTT. This codes for CASSPDRSEGTEAFF.

The chain is built from TRBV18 and TRBJ1-2; 11 nucleotides match TRBD1. Germline-derived CDR1 and CDR2 are KGHSH and LQKENI. The ends lost 2 bases at V and 9 bases at J; junction bases unmatched: 11. This CDR3 is 16 amino acids long. CDR3 in amino acids: CASSPRPPGQGDRYTF. The DNA of the CDR3 is TGTGCCAGCTCACCAAGACCGCCGGGACAGGGGGACCGCTACACCTTC.

Only one count was recorded for this clone. V gene TRBV5-5 combines with J gene TRBJ1-2; 8 bases are a match to TRBD1. This CDR3 contains 17 residues. CDR1 is SGHKS, CDR2 YYEKEE, per germline (reference sequence). Unmatched junction bases numbered 15, after V lost 4 bases and J lost 4 bases. The CDR3 DNA follows: TGTGCCAGCAGCATAACCGGGACAGGAGGGCCCCTCTATGGCTACACCTTC. Its protein is CASSITGTGGPLYGYTF.

The rearrangement uses TRBV30 and TRBJ1-3; no firm D call. The V gene lost 1 base and the J gene lost 2 bases, with 6 bases spanning the gap. CDR3 length equals 13 residues. Per germline, CDR1 GTSNPN and CDR2 SVGIG (reference sequence). CDR3 region: CAWSAGAGNTIYF. CDR3 coding DNA: TGTGCCTGGAGTGCTGGCGCTGGAAACACCATATATTTT.

The rearrangement uses TRBV7-9 and TRBJ2-2; D not certain. CDR3 length: 15 amino acids. Per the germline V gene, CDR1 is SEHNR and CDR2 is FQNEAQ (reference sequence). V was trimmed by 5 bases and J by 2 bases, leaving 12 bases between them. CDR3 in amino acids: CASSQGWGNTGELFF. The CDR3 DNA reads as TGTGCCAGCAGCCAAGGGTGGGGTAACACCGGGGAGCTGTTTTTT.

The CDR3: CASSVDWTVDGYTF. The DNA for the CDR3 is TGTGCCAGCAGCGTCGATTGGACAGTAGACGGCTACACCTTC. The rearrangement joins TRBV5-5 to TRBJ1-2; D is possibly TRBD1 (6 bases). Per germline, CDR1 SGHKS and CDR2 YYEKEE (reference sequence). The length of the CDR3 is 14 residues. The germline V and J ends were trimmed by 4 bases and 8 bases, with 18 bases remaining between them.

As regards this clone: This CDR3 is also generated by other DNA sequences in the sample. The chain couples TRBV9 to TRBJ1-5; D remains ambiguous. Per the germline V gene, CDR1 is SGDLS and CDR2 is YYNGEE. CDR3 length equals 13 residues. Trimming pared 0 bases from V and 3 bases from J, leaving 4 bases between. The CDR3 coding sequence is TGTGCCAGCAGCGTAGGGACCAATCAGCCCCAGCATTTT. Protein product: CASSVGTNQPQHF.

In its sample, this clone was seen a few times. This chain uses TRBV5-1 with TRBJ1-6; TRBD1 is a possible D gene (6 bases). V lost 0 bases and J 10 bases, leaving 17 bases between the germline ends. CDR3 length equals 16 residues. The V gene's germline CDR1 is SGHRS and CDR2 YFSETQ. DNA for the CDR3: TGCGCCAGCAGCTTGGCCGGGGGGCAACTAGGATCACCCCTCCACTTT. Its translation is CASSLAGGQLGSPLHF. The full variable domain, with the rest looked up from reference TRBV5-1 and TRBJ1-6, is KAGVTQTPRYLIKTRGQQVTLSCSPISGHRSVSWYQQTPGQGLQFLFEYFSETQRNKGNFPGRFSGRQFSNSRSEMNVSTLELGDSALYLCASSLAGGQLGSPLHFGNGTRLTVT.